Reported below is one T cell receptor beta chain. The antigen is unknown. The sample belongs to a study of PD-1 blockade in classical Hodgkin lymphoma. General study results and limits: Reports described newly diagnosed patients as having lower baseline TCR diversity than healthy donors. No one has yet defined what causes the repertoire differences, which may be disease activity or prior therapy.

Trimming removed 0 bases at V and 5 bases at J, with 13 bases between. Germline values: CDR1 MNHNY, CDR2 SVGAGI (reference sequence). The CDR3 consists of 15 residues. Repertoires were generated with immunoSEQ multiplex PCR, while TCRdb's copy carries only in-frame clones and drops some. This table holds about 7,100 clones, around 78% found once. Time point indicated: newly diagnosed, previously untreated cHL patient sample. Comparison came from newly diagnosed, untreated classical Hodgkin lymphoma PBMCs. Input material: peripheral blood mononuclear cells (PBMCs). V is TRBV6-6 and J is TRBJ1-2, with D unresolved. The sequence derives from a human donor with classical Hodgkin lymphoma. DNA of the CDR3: TGTGCCAGCAGTTACTCGACGATCAACCGGTATGGCTACACCTTC. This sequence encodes CASSYSTINRYGYTF.